This TCR beta chain was found in a study of Ad26.COV2.S vaccination and SARS-CoV-2 variants. Study-wide context: The donor participated in the COV1001 trial, in its Ad26.COV2.S arm.

In this sample, this clone turned up many times. The antigen is unknown. Treatment here: 15 to 20 received Ad26.COV2.S at low or high dose, single or two shots; roughly five received placebo; per-sample allocation not given. Samples were taken on day 63 after the first vaccine or placebo injection. An adult donor aged 18-55 years was enrolled in Boston. It was Wuhan-strain SARS-CoV-2 spike that the Ad26 vaccine vector expressed. Using immunoSEQ multiplex PCR, the repertoire was profiled, and TCRdb retains in-frame clones only, with some absent. This sample has about 350,000 clones; about 88% occur once, and the top ten carry around 6.4%. The CDR3 has 17 amino acids. Germline CDR1 and CDR2: LGHNA and YSLEER. J gave up 0 bases and V 4 bases, and 10 bases lay outside the gene matches. Overall study results and limits: It was vaccine recipients, not placebo recipients, who had the higher spike-specific TCR breadth.

This chain joins TRBV4-3 and TRBJ1-2, with 8 nucleotides matching TRBD1. Sample: peripheral blood, taken in a trial of Ad26.COV2.S vaccine versus placebo. The TCR was taken from a person aged 18 to 65 who received the Ad26.COV2.S COVID-19 vaccine or a placebo. CDR3 nucleotides: TGCGCCAGCAGCCCCGGCGGACAGGGTGAAGCTAACTATGGCTACACCTTC. Translation gives CASSPGGQGEANYGYTF.